The clone carrying this TCR beta chain came up a few times. The data were obtained in a study of blood T cells in healthy people across ages. A second PCR, run for about 6 to 11 cycles, used a sample-barcoded 5' primer plus a J-beta primer mix. A template-switch adaptor that had 12 random nucleotides put a tag on each cDNA molecule. In TCRdb, the 5' RACE reads were re-called with MiXCR into one record per CDR3 protein. This sample has roughly 800,000 distinct CDR3 sequences, with roughly 25% found just once. The V gene lost 3 bases and the J gene lost 1 base, with 10 bases spanning the gap. CDR1 SGHDT and CDR2 YYEEEE come from the germline V gene. The CDR3 loop spans 14 amino acids. The same sample was also studied in work on T cells of mothers and their children. According to that study: The second PCR's M1S primer added sample barcodes and 2-4 random nucleotides. The overlap seen between related mothers and children slightly exceeded that of unrelated pairs, though not significantly.

The source of this sequence is a boy younger than 18 in good health. V usage is TRBV5-6 and J usage is TRBJ1-1; D is perhaps TRBD1 (5 bases). The sequenced sample consisted of blood. The DNA of the CDR3 is TGTGCCAGCAGCTGGGACCCTTCGAACACTGAAGCTTTCTTT. Translated: CASSWDPSNTEAFF. Supplemented by reference TRBV5-6 and TRBJ1-1, the full variable domain reads DAGVTQSPTHLIKTRGQQVTLRCSPKSGHDTVSWYQQALGQGPQFIFQYYEEEERQRGNFPDRFSGHQFPNYSSELNVNALLLGDSALYLCASSWDPSNTEAFFGQGTRLTVV.